The clone carrying this T cell receptor beta chain was counted between two and nine times. Its antigen is not known. The second PCR ran about 6 to 12 cycles with a sample-barcoded 5' primer and J-beta primers. Every molecule of cDNA carried a tag from a template-switch adaptor with 12 random nucleotides. TCRdb used MiXCR to reprocess the 5' RACE reads, holding one entry per CDR3 protein. The table shows hundreds of thousands of distinct CDR3 sequences, with around two fifths occurring only once. The record originates from a study of blood T cells in healthy people across ages. About the research overall: Per two T cells, about one barcoded beta molecule was captured through template switching. Study-wide results and limits: Percentage of naive T cells showed a strong correlation with TCR beta diversity.

CDR1 and CDR2 (germline): LGHNA, YSLEER. CDR3 size: 16 residues. The V end was cut by 0 bases, the J end by 2 bases, with 10 bases between. Every donor gave 7.5 to 10 milliliters of peripheral blood. This chain connects TRBV4-3 to TRBJ2-2; no firm D call. Source material: blood. The TCR was taken from a man aged 60-69 years in good health. The CDR3 loop is CASSQDGRTNTGELFF. DNA of the CDR3: TGCGCCAGCAGCCAAGATGGACGTACTAACACCGGGGAGCTGTTTTTT.